Following are 6 T cell receptor beta chains from one sample sequenced in a study of early T cells in non-severe SARS-CoV-2 infection (dated by TCRdb to 2020 to 2023). Library creation used 5' RACE. Data came from a NextSeq 500. Clones were called with MiXCR by TCRdb after fastp trimmed the public reads at Q25, and only in-frame beta chains were retained. One record per CDR3 amino acid sequence lists the most common genes and DNA. In this sample the table shows approximately 84,000 distinct CDR3 sequences, 13% of which occur a single time. The leading ten clones occupy about 6% of the sample. Sequencing was performed on whole blood. The receptors come from an adult who was a healthcare worker with PCR-confirmed SARS-CoV-2 infection or an uninfected control (not recorded which).

V usage is TRBV19 and J usage is TRBJ2-3; 7 bases align to TRBD2. CDR3 size: 16 residues. V shed 5 bases and J 1 base; nucleotides not matched to a gene: 9. Germline V gene sequence: CDR1 LNHDA, CDR2 SQIVND (reference sequence). In DNA form, the CDR3 reads TGTGCCAGTAGTGATCCTCGAGCGGGGCGCACAGATACGCAGTATTTT. It encodes CASSDPRAGRTDTQYF.

The chain recombines TRBV10-3 with TRBJ2-7, with 8 positions matching TRBD2. J gave up 5 bases and V 4 bases, and 4 bases lay outside the gene matches. CDR1 ENHRY and CDR2 SYGVKD come from the germline V gene. The CDR3 has 13 amino acids. This chain's CDR3 is CAISASGSNEQYF. The CDR3 nucleotides are TGTGCCATCAGTGCCAGCGGGAGTAACGAGCAGTACTTC.

This chain uses TRBV28 with TRBJ2-1; 9 bases are shared with TRBD2. The CDR3 sequence is 15 residues long. Germline V gives CDR1 MDHEN, CDR2 SYDVKM. The V and J ends lost 5 bases and 9 bases, in that order; junction bases with no gene match: 11. CDR3 bases: TGTGCCAGCAGTCCAGCGGGAGGCCCGTACGGTGAGCAGTTCTTC. Amino acids: CASSPAGGPYGEQFF.

This clonotype was observed a few times. The gene calls are TRBV10-2 and TRBJ2-6, with 8 bases fitting TRBD2. V shed 4 bases, J shed 4 bases, and the junction held 9 bases outside the gene matches. This CDR3 comprises 17 residues. Germline lookup yields CDR1 WSHSY and CDR2 SAAADI. This CDR3 is CASSVRGVLRGANVLTF. DNA of the CDR3: TGCGCCAGCAGTGTGCGGGGGGTACTGCGCGGGGCCAACGTCCTGACTTTC.

This clonotype was detected a few times. The J gene is TRBJ1-1, the V gene TRBV20-1; possible D gene TRBD1, 5 bases. The germline V gene has CDR1 DFQATT and CDR2 SNEGSKA (reference sequence). Trimming pared 3 bases from V and 4 bases from J, leaving 15 bases between. The CDR3 is 14 amino acids. CDR3 protein: CSASWAREGTEAFF. CDR3 DNA: TGCAGTGCTAGTTGGGCCAGGGAAGGCACTGAAGCTTTCTTT.

This clonotype was counted a few times. The chain carries TRBV7-2 and TRBJ2-3, with no clear D. V was trimmed by 5 bases and J by 4 bases, leaving 10 bases between them. Germline CDR1 is SGHTA and CDR2 is FQGNSA. This CDR3 is 13 amino acids long. CDR3: CASSQGPSDTQYF. For the CDR3, the DNA is TGTGCCAGCAGCCAAGGCCCATCAGATACGCAGTATTTT.